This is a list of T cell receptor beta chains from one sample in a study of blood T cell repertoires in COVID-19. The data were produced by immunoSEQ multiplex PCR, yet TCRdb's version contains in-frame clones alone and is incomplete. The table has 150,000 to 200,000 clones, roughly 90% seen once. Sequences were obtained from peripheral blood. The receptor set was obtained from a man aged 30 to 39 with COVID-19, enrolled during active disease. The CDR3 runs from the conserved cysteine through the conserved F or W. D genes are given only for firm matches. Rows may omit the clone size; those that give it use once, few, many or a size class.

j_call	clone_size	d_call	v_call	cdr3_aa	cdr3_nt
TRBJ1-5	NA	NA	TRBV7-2	CASSLERYQPQHF	TGTGCCAGCAGCTTAGAGCGTTATCAGCCCCAGCATTTT
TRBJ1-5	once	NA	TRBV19	CASSIGGIYSNQPQHF	TGTGCCAGTAGTATTGGGGGGATTTATAGCAATCAGCCCCAGCATTTT
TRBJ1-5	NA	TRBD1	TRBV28	CASHPGTGENQPQHF	TGTGCCAGCCACCCCGGGACAGGGGAAAATCAGCCCCAGCATTTT
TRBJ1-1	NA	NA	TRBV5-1	CASSSLLGQVGKNTEAFF	TGCGCCAGCAGCTCCCTCTTAGGGCAGGTCGGGAAGAACACTGAAGCTTTCTTT
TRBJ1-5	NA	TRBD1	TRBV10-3	CATQGQGSNQPQHF	TGTGCCACACAGGGACAGGGTAGCAATCAGCCCCAGCATTTT
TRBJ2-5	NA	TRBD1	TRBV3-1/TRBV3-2	CASSLNRGGETQYF	TGTGCCAGCAGCCTCAACAGGGGTGGTGAGACCCAGTACTTC
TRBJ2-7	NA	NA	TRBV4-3	CASSQAPGSEQYF	TGCGCCAGCAGCCAGGCCCCGGGAAGCGAGCAGTACTTC
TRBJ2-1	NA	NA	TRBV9	CASSAGGYNEQFF	TGTGCCAGCAGCGCCGGGGGCTACAATGAGCAGTTCTTC
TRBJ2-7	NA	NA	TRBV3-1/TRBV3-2	CASSSQQVYEQYF	TGTGCCAGCAGCTCACAACAGGTTTACGAGCAGTACTTC
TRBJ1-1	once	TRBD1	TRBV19	CASSPRQGDAFF	TGTGCCAGTAGCCCAAGACAGGGTGATGCTTTCTTT
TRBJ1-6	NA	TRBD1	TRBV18	CASSPDRVPNSPLHF	TGTGCCAGCTCACCGGACAGGGTCCCTAATTCACCCCTCCACTTT
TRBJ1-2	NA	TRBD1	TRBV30	CAWSKVTGVGYTF	TGTGCCTGGAGTAAAGTAACAGGGGTAGGCTACACCTTC
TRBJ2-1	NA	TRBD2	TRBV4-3	CASSQELAGSYNEQFF	TGCGCCAGCAGCCAAGAACTAGCGGGTTCCTACAATGAGCAGTTCTTC
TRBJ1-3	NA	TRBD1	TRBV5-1	CASSSDRGSGNTIYF	TGCGCCAGCAGCTCCGACAGGGGATCTGGAAACACCATATATTTT
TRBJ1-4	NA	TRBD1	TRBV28	CASSLSGTGWGEKLFF	TGTGCCAGCAGTTTATCAGGGACAGGTTGGGGTGAAAAACTGTTTTTT
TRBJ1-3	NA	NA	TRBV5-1	CASSFGGSGNTIYF	TGCGCCAGCAGCTTTGGGGGGAGTGGAAACACCATATATTTT
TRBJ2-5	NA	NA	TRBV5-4	CASSLELGAGETQYF	TGTGCCAGCAGCCTGGAGCTGGGAGCGGGAGAGACCCAGTACTTC
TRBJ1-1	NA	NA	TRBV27	CASSSQGVYAEAFF	TGTGCCAGCAGTTCTCAGGGTGTGTACGCTGAAGCTTTCTTT
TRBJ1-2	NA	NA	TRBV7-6	CASSSLRGKDGYTF	TGTGCCAGCAGCTCACTCCGGGGTAAGGATGGCTACACCTTC
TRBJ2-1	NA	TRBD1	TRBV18	CASSPGQGARDEQFF	TGTGCCAGCTCACCTGGACAGGGGGCAAGGGATGAGCAGTTCTTC
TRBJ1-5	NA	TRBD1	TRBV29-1	CSVGTGGNQPQHF	TGCAGCGTTGGGACAGGGGGCAATCAGCCCCAGCATTTT
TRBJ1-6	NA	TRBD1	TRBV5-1	CASSLRVGTGDSPLHF	TGCGCCAGCAGCTTGAGGGTCGGGACAGGGGATTCACCCCTCCACTTT
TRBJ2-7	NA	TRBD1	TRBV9	CASSEGQGVYEQYF	TGTGCCAGCAGCGAGGGACAGGGAGTCTACGAGCAGTACTTC
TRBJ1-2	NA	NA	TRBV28	CASSPGTPMGLYGYTF	TGTGCCAGCAGCCCCGGGACACCCATGGGCCTTTATGGCTACACCTTC
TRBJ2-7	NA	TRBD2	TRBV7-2	CASSSGTSGSHEYF	TGTGCCAGCAGCTCCGGGACTAGCGGGAGTCACGAGTACTTC
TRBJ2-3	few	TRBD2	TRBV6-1	CASSELAGGLGGTDTQYF	TGTGCCAGCAGTGAACTAGCGGGGGGGCTGGGTGGCACAGATACGCAGTATTTT
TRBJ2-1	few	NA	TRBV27	CASSLDSPYNEQFF	TGTGCCAGCAGTTTAGACAGCCCGTACAATGAGCAGTTCTTC
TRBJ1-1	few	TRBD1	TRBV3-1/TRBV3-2	CASSQGRGGGSTEAFF	TGTGCCAGCAGCCAAGGAAGAGGAGGGGGCTCCACTGAAGCTTTCTTT
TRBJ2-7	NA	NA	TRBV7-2	CASRVGGTSYEQYF	TGTGCCAGCAGGGTGGGGGGGACATCCTACGAGCAGTACTTC
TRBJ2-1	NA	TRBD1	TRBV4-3	CASSPRTGYYNEQFF	TGCGCCAGCAGCCCAAGGACAGGCTACTACAATGAGCAGTTCTTC
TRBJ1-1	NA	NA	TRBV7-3	CASRVTVNTEAFF	TGTGCCAGCAGGGTGACAGTGAACACTGAAGCTTTCTTT
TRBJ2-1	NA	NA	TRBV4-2	CASSQDRREQFF	TGTGCCAGCAGCCAAGATAGGAGGGAGCAGTTCTTC
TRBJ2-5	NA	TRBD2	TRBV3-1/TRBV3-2	CASSPTSGQETQYF	TGTGCCAGCAGCCCAACTAGCGGTCAAGAGACCCAGTACTTC
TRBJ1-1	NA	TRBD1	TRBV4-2	CASSSYSGQGGKNTEAFF	TGTGCCAGCAGCTCTTACTCGGGACAGGGTGGAAAAAACACTGAAGCTTTCTTT
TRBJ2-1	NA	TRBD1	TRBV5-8	CASSTRTGVSYNEQFF	TGTGCCAGCAGCACCCGGACAGGGGTGAGCTACAATGAGCAGTTCTTC
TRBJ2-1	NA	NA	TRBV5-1	CASSLDNEQFF	TGCGCCAGCAGCCTAGACAATGAGCAGTTCTTC
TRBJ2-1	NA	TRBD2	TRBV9	CASSGEGQDEQFF	TGTGCCAGCAGCGGGGAGGGTCAGGATGAGCAGTTCTTC
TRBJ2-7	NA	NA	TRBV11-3	CASSLLPGLPYEQYF	TGTGCCAGCAGCTTACTACCGGGACTCCCTTACGAGCAGTACTTC
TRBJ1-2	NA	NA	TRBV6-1	CASSETWNYGYTF	TGTGCCAGCAGTGAGACATGGAACTATGGCTACACCTTC
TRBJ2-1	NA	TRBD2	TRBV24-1	CATSDSILAGGYNEQFF	TGTGCCACCAGTGATTCGATACTAGCGGGTGGATACAATGAGCAGTTCTTC
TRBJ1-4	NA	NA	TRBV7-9	CASSLARGDTTNEKLFF	TGTGCCAGCAGCTTAGCGCGGGGGGACACAACTAATGAAAAACTGTTTTTT
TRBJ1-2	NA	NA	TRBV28	CASSLVEWGYTF	TGTGCCAGCAGTTTAGTAGAGTGGGGCTACACCTTC
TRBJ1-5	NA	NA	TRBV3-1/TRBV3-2	CASSQGGHNSNQPQHF	TGTGCCAGCAGCCAAGGGGGACACAATAGCAATCAGCCCCAGCATTTT
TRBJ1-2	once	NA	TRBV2	CASSEVAGAVGYTF	TGTGCCAGCAGTGAAGTCGCGGGGGCAGTCGGCTACACCTTC
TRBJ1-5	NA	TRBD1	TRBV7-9	CASSEDRGQESNQPQHF	TGTGCCAGCAGCGAGGACAGGGGGCAGGAGAGCAATCAGCCCCAGCATTTT
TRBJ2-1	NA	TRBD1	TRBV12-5	CASGLGTGNNEQFF	TGTGCTAGTGGCCTAGGGACAGGGAACAATGAGCAGTTCTTC
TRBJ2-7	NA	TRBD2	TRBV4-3	CASSQASSGGARQYF	TGCGCCAGCAGCCAAGCCTCCAGCGGGGGGGCCCGGCAGTACTTC
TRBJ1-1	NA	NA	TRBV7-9	CASSPLVTEAFF	TGTGCCAGCAGCCCCCTAGTCACTGAAGCTTTCTTT
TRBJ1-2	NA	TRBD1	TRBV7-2	CASSLVPGQGYGYTF	TGTGCCAGCAGCTTAGTCCCGGGACAGGGTTATGGCTACACCTTC
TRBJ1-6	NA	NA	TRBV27	CASSYTGSSYNSPLHF	TGTGCCAGCAGCTATACAGGGAGCTCCTATAATTCACCCCTCCACTTT
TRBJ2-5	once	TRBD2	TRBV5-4	CASSLRGVYQETQYF	TGTGCCAGCAGCTTGCGGGGGGTGTACCAAGAGACCCAGTACTTC
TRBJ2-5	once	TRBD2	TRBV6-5	CASSSGGKETQYF	TGTGCCAGCAGCTCGGGAGGAAAAGAGACCCAGTACTTC